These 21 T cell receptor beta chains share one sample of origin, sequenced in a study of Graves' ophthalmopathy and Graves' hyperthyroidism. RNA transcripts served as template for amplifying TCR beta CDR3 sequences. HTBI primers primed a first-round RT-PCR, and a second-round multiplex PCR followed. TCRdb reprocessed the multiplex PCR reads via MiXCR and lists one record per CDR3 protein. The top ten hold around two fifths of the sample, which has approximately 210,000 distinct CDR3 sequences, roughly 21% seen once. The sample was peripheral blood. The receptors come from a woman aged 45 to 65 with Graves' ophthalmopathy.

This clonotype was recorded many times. The CDR3 nucleotides read TGTGCCAGCAGCTTCCGGGACAGGGGTGGCTACACCTTC. Protein: CASSFRDRGGYTF. The V and J genes are TRBV7-2 and TRBJ1-2, with 10 bases aligning to TRBD1. This CDR3 contains 13 residues. CDR1 and CDR2 from the germline V gene are SGHTA and FQGNSA. V was clipped by 3 bases and J by 7 bases; unmatched bases: 2.

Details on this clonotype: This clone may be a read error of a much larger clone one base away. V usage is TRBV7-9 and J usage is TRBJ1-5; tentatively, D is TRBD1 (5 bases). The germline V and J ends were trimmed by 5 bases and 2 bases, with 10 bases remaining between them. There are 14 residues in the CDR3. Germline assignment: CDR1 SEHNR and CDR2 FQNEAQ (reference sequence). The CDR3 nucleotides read TGTGCCAGCAGCCAGGACAATTGCAATCAGCCCCAGCATTTT. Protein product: CASSQDNCNQPQHF. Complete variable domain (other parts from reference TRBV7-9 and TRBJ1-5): DTGVSQNPRHKITKRGQNVTFRCDPISEHNRLYWYRQTLGQGPEFLTYFQNEAQLEKSRLLSDRFSAERPKGSFSTLEIQRTEQGDSAMYLCASSQDNCNQPQHFGDGTRLSIL.

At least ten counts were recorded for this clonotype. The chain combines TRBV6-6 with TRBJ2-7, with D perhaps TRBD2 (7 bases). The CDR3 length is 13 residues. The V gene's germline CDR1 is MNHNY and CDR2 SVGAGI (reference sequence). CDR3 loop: CAVRQGRAYEQYF. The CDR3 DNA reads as TGTGCGGTCCGGCAGGGGAGGGCCTACGAGCAGTACTTC.

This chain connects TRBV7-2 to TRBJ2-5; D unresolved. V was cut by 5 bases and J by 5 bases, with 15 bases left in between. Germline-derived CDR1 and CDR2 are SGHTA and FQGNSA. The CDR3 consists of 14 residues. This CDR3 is CTSSRPSAEETQYF. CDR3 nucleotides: TGTACCAGCAGCCGACCGTCCGCTGAGGAGACCCAGTACTTC.

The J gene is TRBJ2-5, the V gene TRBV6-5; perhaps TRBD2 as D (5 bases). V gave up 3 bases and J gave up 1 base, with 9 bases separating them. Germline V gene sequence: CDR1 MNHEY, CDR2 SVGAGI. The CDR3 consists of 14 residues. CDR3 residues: CASSYRGTQETQYF. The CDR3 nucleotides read TGTGCCAGCAGTTATCGGGGTACCCAAGAGACCCAGTACTTC.

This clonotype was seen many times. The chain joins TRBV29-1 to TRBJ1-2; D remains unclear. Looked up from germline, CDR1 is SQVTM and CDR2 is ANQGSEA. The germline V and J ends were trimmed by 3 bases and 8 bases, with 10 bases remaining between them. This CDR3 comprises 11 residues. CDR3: CSVEAVPGYTF. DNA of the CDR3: TGCAGCGTTGAGGCGGTTCCGGGCTACACCTTC.

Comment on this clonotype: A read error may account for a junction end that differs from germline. The CDR3 DNA is TGTGCCAGCAGCTTAGATAGGGGCTCTGGAAACATCATATATTTT. Protein: CASSLDRGSGNIIYF. The rearrangement joins TRBV11-2 to TRBJ1-3; TRBD1 is a possible D gene (5 bases). Germline V gene lookup returns CDR1 SGHAT and CDR2 FQNNGV. CDR3 length: 15 residues.

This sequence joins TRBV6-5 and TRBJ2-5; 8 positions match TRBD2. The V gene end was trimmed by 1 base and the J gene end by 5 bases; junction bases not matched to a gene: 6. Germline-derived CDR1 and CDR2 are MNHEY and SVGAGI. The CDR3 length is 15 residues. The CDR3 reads CASSYFSGGVETQYF. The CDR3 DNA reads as TGTGCCAGCAGTTACTTCAGCGGGGGTGTGGAGACCCAGTACTTC.

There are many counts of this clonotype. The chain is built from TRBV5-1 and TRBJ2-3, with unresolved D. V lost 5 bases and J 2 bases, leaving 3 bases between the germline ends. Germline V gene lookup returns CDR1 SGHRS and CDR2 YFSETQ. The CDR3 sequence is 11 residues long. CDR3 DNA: TGCGCCAGCAGTATCACAGATACGCAGTATTTT. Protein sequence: CASSITDTQYF.

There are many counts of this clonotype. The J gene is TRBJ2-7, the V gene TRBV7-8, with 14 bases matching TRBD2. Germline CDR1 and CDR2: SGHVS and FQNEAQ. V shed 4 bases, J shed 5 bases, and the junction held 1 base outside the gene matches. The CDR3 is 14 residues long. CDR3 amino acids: CASSWGLAGDEQYF. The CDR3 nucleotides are TGTGCCAGCAGCTGGGGACTAGCGGGAGACGAGCAGTACTTC.

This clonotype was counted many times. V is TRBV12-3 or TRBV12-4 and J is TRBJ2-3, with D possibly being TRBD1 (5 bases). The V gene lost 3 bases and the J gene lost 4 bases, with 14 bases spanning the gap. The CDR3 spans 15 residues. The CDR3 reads CASSFKGSAADTQYF. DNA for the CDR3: TGTGCCAGCAGTTTCAAGGGGTCCGCCGCAGATACGCAGTATTTT.

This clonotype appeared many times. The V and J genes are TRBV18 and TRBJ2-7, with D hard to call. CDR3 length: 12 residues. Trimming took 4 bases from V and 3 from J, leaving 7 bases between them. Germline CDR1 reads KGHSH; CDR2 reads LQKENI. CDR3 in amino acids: CASSLLNYEQYF. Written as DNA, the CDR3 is TGTGCCAGCTCACTTCTCAACTACGAGCAGTACTTC.

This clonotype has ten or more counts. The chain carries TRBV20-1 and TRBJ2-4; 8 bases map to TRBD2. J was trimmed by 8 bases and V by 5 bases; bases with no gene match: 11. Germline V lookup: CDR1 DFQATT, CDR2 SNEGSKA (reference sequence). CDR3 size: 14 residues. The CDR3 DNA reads TGCAGTGCTCTCCTCGTAGCGGGGAGTTACATTCAGTACTTC. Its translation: CSALLVAGSYIQYF.

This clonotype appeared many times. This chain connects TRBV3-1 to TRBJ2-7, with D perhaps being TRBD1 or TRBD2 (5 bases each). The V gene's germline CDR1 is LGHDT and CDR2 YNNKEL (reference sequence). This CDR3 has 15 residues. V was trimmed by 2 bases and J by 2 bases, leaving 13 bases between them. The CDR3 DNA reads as TGTGCCAGCAGCCAACCGGGACGGCAAGCCTACGAGCAGTACTTC. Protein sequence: CASSQPGRQAYEQYF.

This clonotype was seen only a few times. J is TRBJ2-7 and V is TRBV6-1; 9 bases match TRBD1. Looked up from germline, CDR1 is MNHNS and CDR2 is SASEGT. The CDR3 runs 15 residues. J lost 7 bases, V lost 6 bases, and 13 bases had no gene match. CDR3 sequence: CASSLTRDRVQEQYF. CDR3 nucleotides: TGTGCCAGCAGCCTTACCCGGGACAGGGTGCAGGAGCAGTACTTC.

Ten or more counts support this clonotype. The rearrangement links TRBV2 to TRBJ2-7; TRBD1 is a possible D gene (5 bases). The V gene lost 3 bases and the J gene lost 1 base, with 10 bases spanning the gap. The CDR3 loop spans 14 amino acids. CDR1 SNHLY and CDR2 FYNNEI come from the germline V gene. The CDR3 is CASSEDTISYEQYF. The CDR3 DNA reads TGTGCCAGCAGTGAGGACACCATTTCCTACGAGCAGTACTTC.

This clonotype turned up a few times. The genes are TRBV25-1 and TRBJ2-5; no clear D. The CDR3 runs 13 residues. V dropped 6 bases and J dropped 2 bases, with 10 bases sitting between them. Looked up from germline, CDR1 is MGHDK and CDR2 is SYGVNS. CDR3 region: CASRVGRQETQYF. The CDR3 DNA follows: TGTGCCAGCAGGGTAGGCAGACAAGAGACCCAGTACTTC.

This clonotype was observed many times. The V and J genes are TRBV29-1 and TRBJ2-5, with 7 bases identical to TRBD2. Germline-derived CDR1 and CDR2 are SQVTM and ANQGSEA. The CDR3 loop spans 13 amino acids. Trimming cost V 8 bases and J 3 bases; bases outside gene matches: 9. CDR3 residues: CSPREGTKETQYF. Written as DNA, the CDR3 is TGCAGCCCGAGGGAGGGGACTAAAGAGACCCAGTACTTC.

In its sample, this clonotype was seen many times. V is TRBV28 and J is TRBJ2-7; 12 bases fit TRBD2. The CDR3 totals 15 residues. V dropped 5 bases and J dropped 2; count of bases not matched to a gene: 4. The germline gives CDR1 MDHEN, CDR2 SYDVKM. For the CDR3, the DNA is TGTGCCAGCAGTATTAGGACTAGCGGGGCCTACGAGCAGTACTTC. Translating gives CASSIRTSGAYEQYF.

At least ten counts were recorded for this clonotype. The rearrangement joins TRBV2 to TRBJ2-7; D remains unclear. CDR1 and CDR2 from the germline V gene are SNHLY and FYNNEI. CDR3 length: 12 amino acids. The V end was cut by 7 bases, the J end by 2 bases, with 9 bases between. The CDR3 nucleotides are TGTGCCAGCACCCTCCCCCCCTACGAGCAGTACTTC. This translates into CASTLPPYEQYF.

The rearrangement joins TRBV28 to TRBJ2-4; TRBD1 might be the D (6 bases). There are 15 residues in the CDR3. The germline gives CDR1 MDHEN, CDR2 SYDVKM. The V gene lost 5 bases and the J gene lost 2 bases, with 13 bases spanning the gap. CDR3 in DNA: TGTGCCAGCAGTGTCTACAGGGATACCAAAAACATTCAGTACTTC. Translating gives CASSVYRDTKNIQYF.